A selection of T cell receptor beta chains follows, all from one sample in a study of cytomegalovirus exposure and HLA in healthy donors. Assay used: immunoSEQ multiplex PCR; TCRdb lists only in-frame clones, some missing. The repertoire consists of approximately 130,000 clones, with approximately 85% occurring once and the leading ten covering about 6.7%. Sample: PBMCs. The receptors come from a woman in her twenties or thirties in good health and CMV-seropositive. CDR3s include the opening cysteine and the closing phenylalanine or tryptophan. Each record gives: clone size, D gene, J gene, V gene, CDR3 DNA, CDR3 protein. D genes are given only for firm matches. Size is omitted from some rows. Given values are once, few, many or a class for expanded clones.

NA,NA,TRBJ1-1,TRBV28,TGTGCCACCCGAAGAGGGTCGAACACTGAAGCTTTCTTT,CATRRGSNTEAFF
NA,TRBD1,TRBJ1-1,TRBV18,TGTGCCAGCTCACCCCGACAGGGGGAAGCTTTCTTT,CASSPRQGEAFF
NA,NA,TRBJ2-1,TRBV27,TGTGCCAGCAGTTTATCGTCTCTCTACAATGAGCAGTTCTTC,CASSLSSLYNEQFF
few,TRBD1,TRBJ1-2,TRBV7-3,TGTGCCAGCAGCTTGGGACAGCCGGGGGGCTACACCTTC,CASSLGQPGGYTF
NA,NA,TRBJ1-5,TRBV27,TGTGCCAGCAGTTTAGTTGGGGGCTTAAGCAATCAGCCCCAGCATTTT,CASSLVGGLSNQPQHF
once,NA,TRBJ2-4,TRBV28,TGTGCCAGCAGTTTTCAGGCAGCCAAAAACATTCAGTACTTC,CASSFQAAKNIQYF
NA,NA,TRBJ2-7,TRBV7-9,TGTGCCAGCAGCGCATCGGCGGGGACCTCCTCTGGCTACGAGCAGTACTTC,CASSASAGTSSGYEQYF
NA,TRBD1,TRBJ1-1,TRBV2,TGTGCCAGCAACCGACAGGGAGACACTGAAGCTTTCTTT,CASNRQGDTEAFF
once,NA,TRBJ2-1,TRBV5-4,TGTGCCAGCAGCTTGGTTGCTAGCGTCGACAATGAGCAGTTCTTC,CASSLVASVDNEQFF
few,NA,TRBJ1-1,TRBV6-5,TGTGCCAGCAGTCACGATACAGGGAAGAGAACTGAAGCTTTCTTT,CASSHDTGKRTEAFF
NA,TRBD2,TRBJ2-1,TRBV25-1,TGTGCCAGCAGTGGAGCGGGAGAGCAGTTCTTC,CASSGAGEQFF
NA,NA,TRBJ1-2,TRBV2,TGTGCCAGCAGTGAAGGTGGTTCCCAACGTGGCAACTATGGCTACACCTTC,CASSEGGSQRGNYGYTF
NA,NA,TRBJ2-7,TRBV28,TGTGCCAGCAGTTTGAGAGGGTGCGAGCAGTACTTC,CASSLRGCEQYF
NA,TRBD1,TRBJ1-3,TRBV29-1,TGCAGCGTTTCTTCGACAGGGACTTCTGGAAACACCATATATTTT,CSVSSTGTSGNTIYF
NA,NA,TRBJ1-6,TRBV5-1,TGCGCCAGCAGCTTGCAGGGATCGGATTCACCCCTCCACTTT,CASSLQGSDSPLHF
NA,NA,TRBJ1-3,TRBV7-2,TGTGCCAGCAGTCCCCAAAGCGGAAACACCATATATTTT,CASSPQSGNTIYF
NA,TRBD2,TRBJ2-5,TRBV5-1,TGCGCCAGCAGCTTAAGCGGGGGGGCTGGGGAGACCCAGTACTTC,CASSLSGGAGETQYF
NA,NA,TRBJ1-1,TRBV6-4,TGTGCCGGGGGGGGGTGGAACACTGAAGCTTTCTTT,CAGGGWNTEAFF
NA,TRBD2,TRBJ2-1,TRBV9,TGTGCCAGCAGCGAAGCGGGAGCAAAGGTCAATGAGCAGTTCTTC,CASSEAGAKVNEQFF
NA,NA,TRBJ2-1,TRBV29-1,TGCAGCGTATCTACGACAGACCACAATGAGCAGTTCTTC,CSVSTTDHNEQFF
NA,NA,TRBJ1-2,TRBV7-6,TGTGCCAGCAGCTTAGAAACAGGGCACTATGGCTACACCTTC,CASSLETGHYGYTF
NA,NA,TRBJ2-1,TRBV27,TGTGCCAGCAGTTTGTCAGTGGCGGGTTACAATGAGCAGTTCTTC,CASSLSVAGYNEQFF
NA,TRBD1,TRBJ2-7,TRBV6-6,TGTGCCAGCAGTTACTCGGGACAGGGCGTCTACGAGCAGTACTTC,CASSYSGQGVYEQYF
NA,NA,TRBJ1-5,TRBV28,TGTGCCAGCACCCACACAGGGAACAATCAGCCCCAGCATTTT,CASTHTGNNQPQHF
NA,TRBD2,TRBJ2-1,TRBV6-1,TGTGCCAGCATGCGGGAGGGTGAGCAGTTCTTC,CASMREGEQFF
NA,NA,TRBJ1-1,TRBV6-6,TGTGCCAGCATACGTCTATCGGGCGGGAGAGAAGCTTTCTTT,CASIRLSGGREAFF
few,NA,TRBJ1-3,TRBV6-5,TGTGCCAGCAGGTCAGAGGCGAGCTCTGGAAACACCATATATTTT,CASRSEASSGNTIYF
NA,NA,TRBJ1-2,TRBV11-2,TGTGCCAGCAGCTTAGACTGGGGAGACTATGGCTACACCTTC,CASSLDWGDYGYTF
NA,TRBD2,TRBJ2-1,TRBV2,TGTGCCAGCAGAGGGACTAGCGGGGGCTGGGATGAGCAGTTCTTC,CASRGTSGGWDEQFF
NA,TRBD1,TRBJ1-1,TRBV10-3,TGTGCCATCAGTCGACAGGGGGATGGCACTGAAGCTTTCTTT,CAISRQGDGTEAFF
NA,NA,TRBJ1-3,TRBV28,TGTGCCAGCAGTTTTGCCCTGACAGGCGCCTCTGGAAACACCATATATTTT,CASSFALTGASGNTIYF
once,TRBD1,TRBJ1-1,TRBV7-2,TGTGCCAGCAGCTTAGCAGCGGGTCAGGGGGCTGAAGCTTTCTTT,CASSLAAGQGAEAFF
NA,NA,TRBJ2-3,TRBV9,TGTGCCAGCGGGCTAGCAGGCACAGATACGCAGTATTTT,CASGLAGTDTQYF
NA,TRBD2,TRBJ2-7,TRBV15,TGTGCCACCAGCAGCGGACTAGCTCCCTACGAGCAGTACTTC,CATSSGLAPYEQYF
NA,NA,TRBJ2-7,TRBV12-5,TGTGCTAGTGGGGAAGGGACTTCGCAGTACTTC,CASGEGTSQYF
NA,TRBD2,TRBJ2-7,TRBV7-8,TGTGCCAGCAGCTTAGGGCTAGCGGGGACCATTCTCTCCTACGAGCAGTACTTC,CASSLGLAGTILSYEQYF
NA,NA,TRBJ1-4,TRBV2,TGTGCCAGCAGTGAACAGGCAACTAATGAAAAACTGTTTTTT,CASSEQATNEKLFF
NA,TRBD1,TRBJ2-3,TRBV10-3,TGTGCCATCACAGGGGGCTACACAGGTACGCAGTATTTT,CAITGGYTGTQYF
NA,TRBD1,TRBJ1-4,TRBV6-1,TGTGCCAGCAGTAGACAGGGGGGGACGGAAAAACTGTTTTTT,CASSRQGGTEKLFF
NA,TRBD1,TRBJ2-1,TRBV14,TGTGCCAGCAGCCAAGATAAAGGACAGGGGCAGTTCTTC,CASSQDKGQGQFF
NA,TRBD1,TRBJ2-5,TRBV7-9,TGTGCCAGCAGCCCCCAACAGGGGGCCGAGACCCAGTACTTC,CASSPQQGAETQYF
NA,TRBD2,TRBJ2-5,TRBV5-1,TGCGCCAGCAGCTTGGCTGGGGGAGGGGAGACCCAGTACTTC,CASSLAGGGETQYF
once,TRBD1,TRBJ1-5,TRBV9,TGTGCCAGCAGCGGAGGACAGGGAGGTCAGCCCCAGCATTTT,CASSGGQGGQPQHF
NA,NA,TRBJ1-1,TRBV19,TGTGCCAGTAGTGTCATCACAGGAAACACTGAAGCTTTCTTT,CASSVITGNTEAFF
NA,NA,TRBJ2-3,TRBV5-1,TGCGCCAGCAGCGACGGGAGTGAGGCAGATACGCAGTATTTT,CASSDGSEADTQYF
few,NA,TRBJ1-4,TRBV15,TGTGCCACCAGCAGAGATCGGGGTAATGAAAAACTGTTTTTT,CATSRDRGNEKLFF
NA,TRBD1,TRBJ1-4,TRBV6-1,TGTGCCAGCTCGCCTGGACAGGGGGCTAATGAAAAACTGTTTTTT,CASSPGQGANEKLFF
NA,NA,TRBJ2-1,TRBV13,TGTGCCAGCAGCTTAGGCCTGGCGCGGGAATCCTACAATGAGCAGTTCTTC,CASSLGLARESYNEQFF
NA,TRBD2,TRBJ2-1,TRBV6-5,TGTGCCAGCAGTAGGACTAGCGGTTACAATGAGCAGTTCTTC,CASSRTSGYNEQFF
NA,TRBD1,TRBJ1-3,TRBV11-1,TGTGCCAGCAGCTTAGCACCGGGACAGTTTCTCTCTGGAAACACCATATATTTT,CASSLAPGQFLSGNTIYF
NA,NA,TRBJ1-1,TRBV7-8,TGTGCCAGCAGCTTACGTGAGGGATACACTGAAGCTTTCTTT,CASSLREGYTEAFF
NA,NA,TRBJ2-7,TRBV27,TGTGCCAGCAGTTTATCGGGCCCCTGGACAAACGAGCAGTACTTC,CASSLSGPWTNEQYF
NA,TRBD1,TRBJ2-7,TRBV5-6,TGTGCCAGCAGCTTTGGAGGGACAGGCGTCTACGAGCAGTACTTC,CASSFGGTGVYEQYF